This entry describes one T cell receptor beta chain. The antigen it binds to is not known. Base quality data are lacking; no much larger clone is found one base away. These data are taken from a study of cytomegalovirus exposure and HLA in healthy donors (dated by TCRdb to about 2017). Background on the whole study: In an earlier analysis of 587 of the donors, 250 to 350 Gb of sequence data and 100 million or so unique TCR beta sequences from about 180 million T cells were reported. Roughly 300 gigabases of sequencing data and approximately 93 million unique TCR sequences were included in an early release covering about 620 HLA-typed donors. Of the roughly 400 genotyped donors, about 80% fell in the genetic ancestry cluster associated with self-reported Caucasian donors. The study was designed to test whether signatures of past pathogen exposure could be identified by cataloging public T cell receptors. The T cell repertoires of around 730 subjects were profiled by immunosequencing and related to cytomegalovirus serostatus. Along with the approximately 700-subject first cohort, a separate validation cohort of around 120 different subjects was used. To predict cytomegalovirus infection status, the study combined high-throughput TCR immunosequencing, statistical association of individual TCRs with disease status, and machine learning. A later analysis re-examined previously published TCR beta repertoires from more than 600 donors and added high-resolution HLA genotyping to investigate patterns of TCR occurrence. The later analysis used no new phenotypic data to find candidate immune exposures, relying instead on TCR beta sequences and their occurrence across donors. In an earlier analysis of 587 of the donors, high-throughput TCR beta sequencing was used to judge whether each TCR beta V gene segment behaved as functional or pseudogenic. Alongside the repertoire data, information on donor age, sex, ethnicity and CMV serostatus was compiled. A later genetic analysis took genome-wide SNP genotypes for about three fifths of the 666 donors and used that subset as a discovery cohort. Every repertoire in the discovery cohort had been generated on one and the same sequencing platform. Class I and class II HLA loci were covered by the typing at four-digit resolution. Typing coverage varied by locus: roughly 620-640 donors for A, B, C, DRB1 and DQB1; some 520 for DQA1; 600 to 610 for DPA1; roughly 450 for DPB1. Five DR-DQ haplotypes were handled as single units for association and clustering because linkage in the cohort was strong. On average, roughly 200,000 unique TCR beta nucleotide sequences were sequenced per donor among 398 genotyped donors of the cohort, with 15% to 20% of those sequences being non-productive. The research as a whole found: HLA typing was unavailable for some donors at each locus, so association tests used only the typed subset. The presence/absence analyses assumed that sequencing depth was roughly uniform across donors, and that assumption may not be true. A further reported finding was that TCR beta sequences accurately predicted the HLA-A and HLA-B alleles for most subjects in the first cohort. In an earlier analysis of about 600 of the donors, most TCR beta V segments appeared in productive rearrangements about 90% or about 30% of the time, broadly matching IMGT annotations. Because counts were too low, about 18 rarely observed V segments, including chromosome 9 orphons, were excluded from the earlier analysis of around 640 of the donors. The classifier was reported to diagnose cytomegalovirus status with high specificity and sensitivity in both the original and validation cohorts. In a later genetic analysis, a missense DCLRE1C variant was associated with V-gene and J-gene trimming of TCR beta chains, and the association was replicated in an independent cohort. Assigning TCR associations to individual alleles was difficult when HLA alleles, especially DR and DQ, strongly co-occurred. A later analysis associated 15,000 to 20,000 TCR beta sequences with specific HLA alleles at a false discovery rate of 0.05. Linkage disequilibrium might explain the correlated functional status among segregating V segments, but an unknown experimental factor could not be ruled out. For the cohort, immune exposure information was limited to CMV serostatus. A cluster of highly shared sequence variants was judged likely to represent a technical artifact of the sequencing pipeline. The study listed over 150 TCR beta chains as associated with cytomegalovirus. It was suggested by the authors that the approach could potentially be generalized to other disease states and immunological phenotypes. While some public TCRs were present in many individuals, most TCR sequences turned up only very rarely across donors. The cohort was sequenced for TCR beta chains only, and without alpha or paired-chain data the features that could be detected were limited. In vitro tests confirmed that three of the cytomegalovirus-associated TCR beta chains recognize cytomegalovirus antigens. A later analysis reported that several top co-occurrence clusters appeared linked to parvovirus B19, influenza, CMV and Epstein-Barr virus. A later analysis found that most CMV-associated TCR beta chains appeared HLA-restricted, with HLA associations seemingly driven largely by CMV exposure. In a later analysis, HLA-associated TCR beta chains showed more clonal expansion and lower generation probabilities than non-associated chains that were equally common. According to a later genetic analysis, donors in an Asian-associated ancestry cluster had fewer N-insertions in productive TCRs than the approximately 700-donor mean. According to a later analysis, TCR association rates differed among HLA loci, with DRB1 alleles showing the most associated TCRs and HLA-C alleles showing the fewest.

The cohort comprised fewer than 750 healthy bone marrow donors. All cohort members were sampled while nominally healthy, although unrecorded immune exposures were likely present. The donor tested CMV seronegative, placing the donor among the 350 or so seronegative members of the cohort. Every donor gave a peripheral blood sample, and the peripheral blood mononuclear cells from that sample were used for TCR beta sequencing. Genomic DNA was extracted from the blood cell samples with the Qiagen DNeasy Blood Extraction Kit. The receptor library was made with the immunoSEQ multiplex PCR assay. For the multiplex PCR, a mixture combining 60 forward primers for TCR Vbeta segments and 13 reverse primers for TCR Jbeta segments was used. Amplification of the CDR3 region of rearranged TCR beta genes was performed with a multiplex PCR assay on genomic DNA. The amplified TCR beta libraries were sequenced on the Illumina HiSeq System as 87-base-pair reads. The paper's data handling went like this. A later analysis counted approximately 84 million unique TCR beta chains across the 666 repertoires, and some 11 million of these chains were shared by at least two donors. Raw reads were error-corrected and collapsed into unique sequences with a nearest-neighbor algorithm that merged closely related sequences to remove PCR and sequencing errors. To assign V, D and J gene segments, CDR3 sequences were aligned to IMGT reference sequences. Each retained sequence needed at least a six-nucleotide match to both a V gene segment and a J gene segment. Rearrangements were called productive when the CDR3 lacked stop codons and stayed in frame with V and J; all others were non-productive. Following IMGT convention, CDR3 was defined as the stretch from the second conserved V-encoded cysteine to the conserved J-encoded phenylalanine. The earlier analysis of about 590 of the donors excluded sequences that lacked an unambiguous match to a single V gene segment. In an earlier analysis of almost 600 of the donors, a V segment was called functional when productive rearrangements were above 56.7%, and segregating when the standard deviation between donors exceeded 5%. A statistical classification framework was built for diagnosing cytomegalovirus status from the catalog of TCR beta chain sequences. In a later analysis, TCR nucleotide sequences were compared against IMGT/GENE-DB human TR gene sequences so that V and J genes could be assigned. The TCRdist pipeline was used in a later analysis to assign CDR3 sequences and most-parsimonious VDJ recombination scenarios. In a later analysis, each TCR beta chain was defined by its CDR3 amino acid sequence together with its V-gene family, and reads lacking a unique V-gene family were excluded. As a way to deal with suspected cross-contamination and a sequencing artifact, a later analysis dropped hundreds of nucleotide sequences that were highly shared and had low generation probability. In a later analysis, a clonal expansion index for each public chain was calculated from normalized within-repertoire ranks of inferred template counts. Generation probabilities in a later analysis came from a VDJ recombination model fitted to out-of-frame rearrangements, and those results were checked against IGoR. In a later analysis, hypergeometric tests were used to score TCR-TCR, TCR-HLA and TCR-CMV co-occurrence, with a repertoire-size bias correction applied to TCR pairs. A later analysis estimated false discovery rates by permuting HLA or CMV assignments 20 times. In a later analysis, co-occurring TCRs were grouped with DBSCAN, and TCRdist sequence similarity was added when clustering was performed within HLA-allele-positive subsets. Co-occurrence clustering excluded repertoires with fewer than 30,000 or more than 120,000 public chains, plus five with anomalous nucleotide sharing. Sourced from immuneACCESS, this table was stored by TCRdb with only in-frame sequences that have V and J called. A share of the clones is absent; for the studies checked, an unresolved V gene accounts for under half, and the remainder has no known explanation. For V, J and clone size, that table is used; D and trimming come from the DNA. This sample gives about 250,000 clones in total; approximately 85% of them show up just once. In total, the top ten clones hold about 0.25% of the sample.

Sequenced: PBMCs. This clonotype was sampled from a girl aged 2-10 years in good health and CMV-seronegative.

The CDR3 is CASITGPGQGHSPLHF. Read as DNA, the sequence is TGTGCCAGCATCACGGGACCGGGACAGGGCCATTCACCCCTCCACTTT. The chain joins TRBV6-6 to TRBJ1-6; TRBD1 matches 9 bases in the middle. Here V drops 7 bases and J drops 8 bases, and the junction holds 12 bases not matched to any gene. Inclusive of the bounding cysteine and phenylalanine, the CDR3 is 16 residues long. The retained sequence is limited to the CDR3, 48 bases, with the frame set at the first base. The CDR1 and CDR2 encoded by the germline V gene (reference sequence) are MNHNY and SVGAGI.